Listed here is a single TCR beta chain. The assay was immunoSEQ multiplex PCR, and TCRdb's table has in-frame clones only and misses some. The sample has tens of thousands of clones, more than 75% seen once. The entry originates in a study of blood T cell repertoires in COVID-19. Looking at the study overall: PBMCs, B-cell-depleted T cells, or T cells provided the cDNA or gDNA that made up the material.

Germline V gene data show CDR1 as MNHEY and CDR2 as SVGAGI. The V end lost 5 bases, the J end lost 4 bases, and 15 bases lay between the germline ends. The CDR3 consists of 15 residues. The receptor's source is a human donor in a cohort sampled during active COVID-19. The sequencing sample was made of peripheral blood. The V gene is TRBV6-5, the J gene TRBJ1-5; TRBD1 might be the D (6 bases). As DNA, the CDR3 is TGTGCCAGCAGTAGAACAGGGAAGAAGAATCAGCCCCAGCATTTT. Translating it yields CASSRTGKKNQPQHF.